The entry that follows covers one TCR beta chain sequence. What it binds is not known. These data originate in a study of cytomegalovirus exposure and HLA in healthy donors. The study's findings and limits: It was about 150 TCR beta chains that were listed as cytomegalovirus-associated. Specificity for CMV antigens was confirmed in vitro for a few of the CMV-associated chains. A later analysis found first-cohort TCR clusters tended to co-occur in the approximately 110 validation repertoires.

The method was immunoSEQ multiplex PCR; TCRdb's version includes in-frame clones alone and lacks a portion of them. In the table there are about 130,000 clones, 82% of which are singletons. The clonotype was recovered from a man younger than 45 in good health and CMV-seropositive. The sample consisted of PBMCs.

The CDR3: CASREVLNTEAFF. The CDR3 bases are TGTGCCAGCAGGGAGGTCTTGAACACTGAAGCTTTCTTT. The genes are TRBV6-6 and TRBJ1-1; D gene unclear. Germline V gene sequence: CDR1 MNHNY, CDR2 SVGAGI (reference sequence). The V end was cut by 6 bases, the J end by 0 bases, with 8 bases between. This CDR3 spans 13 amino acids.